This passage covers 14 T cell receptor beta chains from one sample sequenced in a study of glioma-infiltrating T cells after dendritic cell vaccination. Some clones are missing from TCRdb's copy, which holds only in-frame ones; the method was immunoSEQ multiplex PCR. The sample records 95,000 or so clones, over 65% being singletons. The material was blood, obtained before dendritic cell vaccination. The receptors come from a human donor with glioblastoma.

CDR3 residues: CASRTQIMNTEAFF. The DNA of the CDR3 is TGTGCCAGCAGGACACAGATCATGAACACTGAAGCTTTCTTT. J is TRBJ1-1 and V is TRBV28; no clear D. The CDR3 runs 14 residues. Germline values: CDR1 MDHEN, CDR2 SYDVKM. V dropped 6 bases and J dropped 0 bases, with 11 bases sitting between them.

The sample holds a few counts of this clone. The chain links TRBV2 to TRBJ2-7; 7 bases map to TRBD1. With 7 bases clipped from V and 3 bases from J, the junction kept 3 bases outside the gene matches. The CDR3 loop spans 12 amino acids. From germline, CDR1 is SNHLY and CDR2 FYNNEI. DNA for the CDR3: TGTGCCAGCAACCGGGACAGCTACGAGCAGTACTTC. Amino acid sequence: CASNRDSYEQYF.

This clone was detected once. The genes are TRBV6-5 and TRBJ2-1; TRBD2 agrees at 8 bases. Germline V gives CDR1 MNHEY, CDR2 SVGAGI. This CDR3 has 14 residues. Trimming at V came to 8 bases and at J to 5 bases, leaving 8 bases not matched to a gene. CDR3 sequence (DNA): TGTGCCAGCTCCCGCGGGAGGACAAACAATGAGCAGTTCTTC. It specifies CASSRGRTNNEQFF.

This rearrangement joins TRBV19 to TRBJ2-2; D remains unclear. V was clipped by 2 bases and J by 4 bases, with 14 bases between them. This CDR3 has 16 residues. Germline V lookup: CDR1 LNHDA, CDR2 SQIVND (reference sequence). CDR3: CASSISRYRSTGELFF. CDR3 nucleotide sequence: TGTGCCAGTAGTATAAGTCGATACCGGAGCACCGGGGAGCTGTTTTTT. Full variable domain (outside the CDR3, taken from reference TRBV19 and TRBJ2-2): DGGITQSPKYLFRKEGQNVTLSCEQNLNHDAMYWYRQDPGQGLRLIYYSQIVNDFQKGDIAEGYSVSREKKESFPLTVTSAQKNPTAFYLCASSISRYRSTGELFFGEGSRLTVL.

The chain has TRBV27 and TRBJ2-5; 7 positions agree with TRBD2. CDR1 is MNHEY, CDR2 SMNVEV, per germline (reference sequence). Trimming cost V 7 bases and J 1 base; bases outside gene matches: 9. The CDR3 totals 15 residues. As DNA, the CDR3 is TGTGCCAGCAATGGGGGGGTGGGGACCCAAGAGACCCAGTACTTC. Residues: CASNGGVGTQETQYF.

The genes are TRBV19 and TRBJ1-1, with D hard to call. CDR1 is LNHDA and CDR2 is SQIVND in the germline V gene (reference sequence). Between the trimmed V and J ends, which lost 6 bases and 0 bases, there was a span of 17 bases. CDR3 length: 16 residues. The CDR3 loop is CASSRGPEYMNTEAFF. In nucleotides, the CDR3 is TGTGCCAGTAGCCGTGGGCCTGAATACATGAACACTGAAGCTTTCTTT.

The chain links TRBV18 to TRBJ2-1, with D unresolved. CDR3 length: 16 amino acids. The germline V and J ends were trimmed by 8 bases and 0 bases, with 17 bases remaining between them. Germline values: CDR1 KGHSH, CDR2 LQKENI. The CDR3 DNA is TGTGCCAGCCTTCAGCCTACGAGGAGCTCCTACAATGAGCAGTTCTTC. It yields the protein CASLQPTRSSYNEQFF.

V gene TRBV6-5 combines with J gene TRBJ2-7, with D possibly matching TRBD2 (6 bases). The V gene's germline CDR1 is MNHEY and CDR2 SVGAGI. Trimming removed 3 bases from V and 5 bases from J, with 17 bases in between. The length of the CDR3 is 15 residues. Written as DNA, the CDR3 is TGTGCCAGCAGTTATGCTGGAGGGGCCGGGGACGAGCAGTACTTC. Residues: CASSYAGGAGDEQYF.

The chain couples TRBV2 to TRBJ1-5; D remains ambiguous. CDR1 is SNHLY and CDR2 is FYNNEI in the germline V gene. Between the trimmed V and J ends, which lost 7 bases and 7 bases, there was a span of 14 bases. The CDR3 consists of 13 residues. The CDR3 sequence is CASKREGGQPQHF. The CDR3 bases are TGTGCCAGCAAGAGGGAGGGCGGCCAGCCCCAGCATTTT.

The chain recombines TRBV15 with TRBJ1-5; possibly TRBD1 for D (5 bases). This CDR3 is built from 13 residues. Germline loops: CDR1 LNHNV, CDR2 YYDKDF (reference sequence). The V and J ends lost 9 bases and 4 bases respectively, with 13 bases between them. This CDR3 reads CATSGGWNQPQHF. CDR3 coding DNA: TGTGCCACGTCGGGGGGGTGGAATCAGCCCCAGCATTTT.

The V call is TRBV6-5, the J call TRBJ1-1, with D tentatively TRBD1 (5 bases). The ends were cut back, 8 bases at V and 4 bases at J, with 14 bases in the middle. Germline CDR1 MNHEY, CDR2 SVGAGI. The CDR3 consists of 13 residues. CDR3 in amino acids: CASLRAGGTEAFF. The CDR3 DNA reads TGTGCCAGCCTTAGGGCGGGGGGCACTGAAGCTTTCTTT.

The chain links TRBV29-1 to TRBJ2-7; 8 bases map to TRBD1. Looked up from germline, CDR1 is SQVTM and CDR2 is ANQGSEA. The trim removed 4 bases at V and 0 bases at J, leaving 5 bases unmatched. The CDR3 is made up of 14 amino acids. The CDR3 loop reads CSVADRASSYEQYF. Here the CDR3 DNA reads TGCAGCGTTGCGGACAGGGCTAGCTCCTACGAGCAGTACTTC.

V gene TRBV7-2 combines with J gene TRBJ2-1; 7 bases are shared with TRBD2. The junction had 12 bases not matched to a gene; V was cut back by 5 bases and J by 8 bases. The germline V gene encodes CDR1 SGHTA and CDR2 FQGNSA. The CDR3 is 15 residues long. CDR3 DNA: TGTGCCAGCAGCGTACGACTAGGTGGGAGGGATGAGCAGTTCTTC. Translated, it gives CASSVRLGGRDEQFF.

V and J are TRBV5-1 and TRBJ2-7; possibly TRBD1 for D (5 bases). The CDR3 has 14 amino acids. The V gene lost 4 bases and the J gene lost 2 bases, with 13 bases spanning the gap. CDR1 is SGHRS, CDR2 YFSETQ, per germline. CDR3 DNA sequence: TGCGCCAGCAGCCTAAGGGGCCCCCCCTACGAGCAGTACTTC. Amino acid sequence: CASSLRGPPYEQYF.